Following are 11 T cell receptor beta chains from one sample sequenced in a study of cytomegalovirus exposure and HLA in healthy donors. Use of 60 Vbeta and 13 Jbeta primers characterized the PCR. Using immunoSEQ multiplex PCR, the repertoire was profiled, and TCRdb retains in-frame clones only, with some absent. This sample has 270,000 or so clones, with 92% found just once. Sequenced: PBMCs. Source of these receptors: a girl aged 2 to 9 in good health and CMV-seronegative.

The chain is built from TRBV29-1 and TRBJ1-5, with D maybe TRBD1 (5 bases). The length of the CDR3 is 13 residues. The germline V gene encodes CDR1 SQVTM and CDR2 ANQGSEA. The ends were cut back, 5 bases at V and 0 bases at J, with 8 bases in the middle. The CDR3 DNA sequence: TGCAGCGTTCTGACAGATAGCAATCAGCCCCAGCATTTT. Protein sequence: CSVLTDSNQPQHF.

CDR3 bases: TGTGCCAGCACCGCTCGGACTAGCAGCGGGGATACGCAGTATTTT. The encoded protein is CASTARTSSGDTQYF. This chain joins TRBV2 and TRBJ2-3; 8 nucleotides agree with TRBD2. Unmatched junction bases numbered 12, after V lost 7 bases and J lost 6 bases. This CDR3 has 15 residues. Per the germline V gene, CDR1 is SNHLY and CDR2 is FYNNEI. Looking up the rest from reference TRBV2 and TRBJ2-3 gives the full variable domain: EPEVTQTPSHQVTQMGQEVILRCVPISNHLYFYWYRQILGQKVEFLVSFYNNEISEKSEIFDDQFSVERPDGSNFTLKIRSTKLEDSAMYFCASTARTSSGDTQYFGPGTRLTVL.

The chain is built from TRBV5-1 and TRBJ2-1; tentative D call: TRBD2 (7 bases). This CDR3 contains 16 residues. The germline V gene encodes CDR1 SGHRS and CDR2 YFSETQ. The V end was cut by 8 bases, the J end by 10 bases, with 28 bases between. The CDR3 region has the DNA TGCGCCAGTAACAGTTGGGGGGGGCGCCAAAGTGGGGAGCAGTTCTTC. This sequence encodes CASNSWGGRQSGEQFF.

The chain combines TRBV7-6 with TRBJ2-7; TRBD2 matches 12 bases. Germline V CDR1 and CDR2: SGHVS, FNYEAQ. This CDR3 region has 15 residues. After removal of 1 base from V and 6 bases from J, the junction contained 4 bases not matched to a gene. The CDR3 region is CASSLELAGGSEQYF. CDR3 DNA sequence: TGTGCCAGCAGCTTAGAACTAGCGGGAGGCAGCGAGCAGTACTTC.

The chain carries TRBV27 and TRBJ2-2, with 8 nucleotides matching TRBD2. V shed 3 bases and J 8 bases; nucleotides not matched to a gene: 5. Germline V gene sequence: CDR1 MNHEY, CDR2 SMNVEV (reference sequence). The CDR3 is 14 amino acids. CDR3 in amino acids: CASSFSGAPGELFF. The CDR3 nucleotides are TGTGCCAGCAGTTTTAGCGGGGCCCCAGGGGAGCTGTTTTTT.

CDR3 in amino acids: CASSPSGTSGTNEQFF. Written as DNA, the CDR3 is TGTGCCAGCAGCCCATCCGGGACTAGCGGAACCAATGAGCAGTTCTTC. J is TRBJ2-1 and V is TRBV13; 11 positions match TRBD2. The CDR3 runs to 16 residues. The junction had 9 bases not matched to a gene; V was cut back by 5 bases and J by 6 bases. Per germline, CDR1 PRHDT and CDR2 FYEKMQ (reference sequence). The full variable domain, with the rest looked up from reference TRBV13 and TRBJ2-1, is AAGVIQSPRHLIKEKRETATLKCYPIPRHDTVYWYQQGPGQDPQFLISFYEKMQSDKGSIPDRFSAQQFSDYHSELNMSSLELGDSALYFCASSPSGTSGTNEQFFGPGTRLTVL.

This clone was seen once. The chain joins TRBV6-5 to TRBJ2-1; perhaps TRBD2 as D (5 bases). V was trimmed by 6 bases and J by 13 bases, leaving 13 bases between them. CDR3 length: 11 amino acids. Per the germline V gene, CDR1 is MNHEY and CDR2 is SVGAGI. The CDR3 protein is CASSNGGGQFF. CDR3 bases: TGTGCCAGCAGCAATGGTGGAGGCCAGTTCTTC.

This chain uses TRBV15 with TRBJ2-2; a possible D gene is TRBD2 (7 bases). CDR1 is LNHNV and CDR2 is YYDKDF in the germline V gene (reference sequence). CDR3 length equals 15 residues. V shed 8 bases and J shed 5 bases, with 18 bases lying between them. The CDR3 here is CATGRGAPGTGELFF. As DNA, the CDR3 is TGTGCCACCGGGAGGGGGGCCCCAGGGACCGGGGAGCTGTTTTTT.

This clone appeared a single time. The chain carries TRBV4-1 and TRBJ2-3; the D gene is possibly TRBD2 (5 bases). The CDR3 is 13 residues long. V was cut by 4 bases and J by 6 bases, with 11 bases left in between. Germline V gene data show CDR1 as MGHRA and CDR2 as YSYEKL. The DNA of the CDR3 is TGCGCCAGCAGCCCCCGGCGGGCGGATACGCAGTATTTT. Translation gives CASSPRRADTQYF.

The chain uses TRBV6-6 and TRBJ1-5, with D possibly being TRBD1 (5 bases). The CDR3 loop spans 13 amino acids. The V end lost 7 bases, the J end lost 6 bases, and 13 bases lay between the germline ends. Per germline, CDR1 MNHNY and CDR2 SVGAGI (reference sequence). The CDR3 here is CASNPRVAQPQHF. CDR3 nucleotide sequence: TGTGCCAGCAACCCCAGGGTTGCTCAGCCCCAGCATTTT.

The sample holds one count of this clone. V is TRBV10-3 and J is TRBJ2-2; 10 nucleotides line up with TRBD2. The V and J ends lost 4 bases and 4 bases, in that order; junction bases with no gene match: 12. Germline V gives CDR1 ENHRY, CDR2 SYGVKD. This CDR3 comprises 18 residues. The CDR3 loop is CAISGASGGPTPTGELFF. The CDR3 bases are TGTGCCATCAGTGGGGCTAGCGGGGGCCCTACCCCCACCGGGGAGCTGTTTTTT.